These 9 T cell receptor beta chains came from one sample sequenced in a study of CD4+ T cells in melanoma. Some clones are missing from TCRdb's copy, which holds only in-frame ones; the method was immunoSEQ multiplex PCR. This repertoire shows 14,000 to 15,000 clones, about 60% found once; its top ten account for about 14%. Sequenced sample: cells from a culture (not recorded whether cultured in vitro). These receptors all come from a human donor with melanoma.

This chain joins TRBV6-6 and TRBJ2-2; D not resolved. The CDR3 sequence is 13 residues long. The germline CDR1 and CDR2 sequences are MNHNY and SVGAGI (reference sequence). V was shortened by 5 bases and J by 6 bases, with 10 bases between the two germline ends. CDR3 DNA sequence: TGTGCCAGCAGTCCGAGTCGGTCCGGGGAGCTGTTTTTT. It codes for CASSPSRSGELFF.

The V gene is TRBV11-3, the J gene TRBJ2-5, with TRBD1 matching over 7 bases. The CDR3 is 13 amino acids. After removal of 5 bases from V and 3 bases from J, the junction contained 3 bases not matched to a gene. Germline V CDR1 and CDR2: SGHNT, YENEEA. CDR3 in DNA: TGTGCCAGCAGCCCGACAGGGAAAGAGACCCAGTACTTC. Protein sequence: CASSPTGKETQYF. Supplemented by reference TRBV11-3 and TRBJ2-5, the full variable domain reads EAGVVQSPRYKIIEKKQPVAFWCNPISGHNTLYWYLQNLGQGPELLIRYENEEAVDDSQLPKDRFSAERLKGVDSTLKIQPAELGDSAVYLCASSPTGKETQYFGPGTRLLVL.

The V call is TRBV9, the J call TRBJ2-7; 8 bases match TRBD2. Germline CDR1 SGDLS, CDR2 YYNGEE. The CDR3 has 14 residues. Losses at the gene ends were 3 bases for V and 5 bases for J; bases not matched to a gene: 7. The CDR3 spells CASSANRGGNEQYF. The CDR3 nucleotides are TGTGCCAGCAGCGCAAATCGGGGGGGAAACGAGCAGTACTTC. Variable domain in full (rest from reference TRBV9 and TRBJ2-7): DSGVTQTPKHLITATGQRVTLRCSPRSGDLSVYWYQQSLDQGLQFLIQYYNGEERAKGNILERFSAQQFPDLHSELNLSSLELGDSALYFCASSANRGGNEQYFGPGTRLTVT.

The chain couples TRBV18 to TRBJ2-7; tentative D call: TRBD1 (6 bases). The CDR3 runs 15 residues. Germline lookup yields CDR1 KGHSH and CDR2 LQKENI. V lost 5 bases and J lost 3, with 17 bases in between. Written as DNA, the CDR3 is TGTGCCAGCTCATCGCTTGGACAGACGGACTACGAGCAGTACTTC. Encoded protein: CASSSLGQTDYEQYF.

The chain is built from TRBV5-6 and TRBJ1-2; D gene unclear. The germline CDR1 and CDR2 sequences are SGHDT and YYEEEE. The CDR3 length is 13 residues. Deletions cut 1 base from V and 2 bases from J, with 6 bases between. The CDR3 bases are TGTGCCAGCAGCTTGTACGGAAACTATGGCTACACCTTC. Translation gives CASSLYGNYGYTF.

The chain couples TRBV21-1 to TRBJ1-1; the tabulated D call, TRBD1, remains unverified against the DNA. TRBV21-1 is assigned pseudogene status. The CDR3 length is 13 residues. CDR3 in DNA: TGTGCCCGTAGTCTTCAGGGGAACACTGAAGCTTTCTTT. Amino acids: CARSLQGNTEAFF.

V is TRBV5-1 and J is TRBJ2-7; 8 bases are shared with TRBD2. The trim removed 4 bases at V and 3 bases at J, leaving 9 bases unmatched. Germline CDR1 reads SGHRS; CDR2 reads YFSETQ. The CDR3 is made up of 15 amino acids. The CDR3 DNA reads TGCGCCAGCAGCCGACGCGGGGGGATAAGCTACGAGCAGTACTTC. Residues: CASSRRGGISYEQYF.

This clone has a single count. The chain uses TRBV5-1 and TRBJ2-2; D possibly corresponds to TRBD2 (6 bases). The CDR3 is 13 residues long. Germline V CDR1 and CDR2: SGHRS, YFSETQ. V was shortened by 4 bases and J by 6 bases, with 10 bases between the two germline ends. Written as DNA, the CDR3 is TGCGCCAGCAGCCGCGGGGACTCCGGGGAGCTGTTTTTT. Its protein product is CASSRGDSGELFF. Based on the CDR3 plus reference TRBV5-1 and TRBJ2-2, the full variable domain is KAGVTQTPRYLIKTRGQQVTLSCSPISGHRSVSWYQQTPGQGLQFLFEYFSETQRNKGNFPGRFSGRQFSNSRSEMNVSTLELGDSALYLCASSRGDSGELFFGEGSRLTVL.

This clone was observed a handful of times. This chain connects TRBV2 to TRBJ1-2; D gene unclear. Germline-derived CDR1 and CDR2 are SNHLY and FYNNEI. Trimming stripped 3 bases from V and 3 bases from J, with 5 bases between. The CDR3 totals 12 residues. CDR3 residues: CASSEVHYGYTF. As DNA, the CDR3 is TGTGCCAGCAGTGAGGTACACTATGGCTACACCTTC. The entire variable domain, with the rest obtained from reference TRBV2 and TRBJ1-2, is as follows: EPEVTQTPSHQVTQMGQEVILRCVPISNHLYFYWYRQILGQKVEFLVSFYNNEISEKSEIFDDQFSVERPDGSNFTLKIRSTKLEDSAMYFCASSEVHYGYTFGSGTRLTVV.